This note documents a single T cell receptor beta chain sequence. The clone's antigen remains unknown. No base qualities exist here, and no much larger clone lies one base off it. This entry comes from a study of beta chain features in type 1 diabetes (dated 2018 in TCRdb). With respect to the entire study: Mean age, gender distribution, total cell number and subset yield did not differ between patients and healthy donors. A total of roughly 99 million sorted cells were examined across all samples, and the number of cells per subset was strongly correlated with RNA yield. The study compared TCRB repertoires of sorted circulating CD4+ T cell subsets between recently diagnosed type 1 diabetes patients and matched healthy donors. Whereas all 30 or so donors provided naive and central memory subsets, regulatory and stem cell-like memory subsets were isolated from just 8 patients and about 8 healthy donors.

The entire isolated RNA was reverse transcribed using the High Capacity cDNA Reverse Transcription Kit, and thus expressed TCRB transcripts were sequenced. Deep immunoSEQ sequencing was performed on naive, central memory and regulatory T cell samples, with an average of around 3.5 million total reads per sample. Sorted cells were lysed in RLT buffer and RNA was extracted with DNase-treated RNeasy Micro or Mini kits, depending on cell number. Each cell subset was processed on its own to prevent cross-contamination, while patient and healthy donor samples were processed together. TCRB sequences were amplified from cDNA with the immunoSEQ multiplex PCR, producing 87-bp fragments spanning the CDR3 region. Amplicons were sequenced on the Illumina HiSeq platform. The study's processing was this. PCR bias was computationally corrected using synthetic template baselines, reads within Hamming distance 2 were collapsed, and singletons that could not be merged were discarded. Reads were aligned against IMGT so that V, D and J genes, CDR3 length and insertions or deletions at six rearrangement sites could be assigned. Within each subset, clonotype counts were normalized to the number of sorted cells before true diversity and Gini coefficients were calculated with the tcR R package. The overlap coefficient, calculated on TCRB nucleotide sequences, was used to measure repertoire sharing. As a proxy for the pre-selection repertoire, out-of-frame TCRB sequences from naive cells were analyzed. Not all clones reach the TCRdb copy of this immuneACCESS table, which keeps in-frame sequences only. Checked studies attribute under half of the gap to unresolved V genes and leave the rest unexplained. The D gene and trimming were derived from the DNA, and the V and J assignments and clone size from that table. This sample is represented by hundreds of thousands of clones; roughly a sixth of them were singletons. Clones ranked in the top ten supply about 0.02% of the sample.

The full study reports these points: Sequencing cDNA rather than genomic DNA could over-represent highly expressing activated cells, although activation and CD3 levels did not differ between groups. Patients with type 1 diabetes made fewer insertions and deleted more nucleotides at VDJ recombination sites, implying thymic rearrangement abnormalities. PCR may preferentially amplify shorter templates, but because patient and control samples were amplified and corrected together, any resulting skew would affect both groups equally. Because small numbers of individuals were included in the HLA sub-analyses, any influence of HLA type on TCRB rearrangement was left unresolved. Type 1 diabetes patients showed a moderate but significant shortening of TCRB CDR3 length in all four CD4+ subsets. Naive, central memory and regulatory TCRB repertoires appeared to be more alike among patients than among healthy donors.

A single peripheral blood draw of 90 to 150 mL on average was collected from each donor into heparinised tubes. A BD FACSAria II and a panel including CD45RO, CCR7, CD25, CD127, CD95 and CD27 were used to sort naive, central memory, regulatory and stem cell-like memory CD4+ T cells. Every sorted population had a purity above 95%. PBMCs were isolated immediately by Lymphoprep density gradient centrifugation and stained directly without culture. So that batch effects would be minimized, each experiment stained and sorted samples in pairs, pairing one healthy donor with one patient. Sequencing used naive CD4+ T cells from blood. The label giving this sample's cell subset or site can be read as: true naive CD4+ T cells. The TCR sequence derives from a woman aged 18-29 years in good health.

The CDR3 here reads CASSRGTGNTIYF. The base sequence is TGCGCCAGCAGCAGGGGGACTGGAAACACCATATATTTT. The chain is assembled from TRBV10-2 and TRBJ1-3; 7 bases in the junction line up with TRBD1. CDR1 and CDR2 (WSHSY, SAAADI) derive from the germline V gene. Germline trimming amounts to 6 bases on V and 2 bases on J, with 1 as the count of junction bases outside the gene matches. Including the terminal cysteine and phenylalanine, the CDR3 comprises 13 residues. The kept DNA is CDR3 alone, 39 bases in frame from the first base.